The TCR beta chain under discussion was sequenced for a study of beta chain features in type 1 diabetes. About the study: Taken together, all samples contributed approximately 110 million examined sorted cells. Points from the study as a whole: A greater similarity of naive, central memory and Treg TCRB repertoires was seen among patients than among healthy donors. TCRB CDR3s from Type 1 diabetes patients were moderately but significantly shorter in all four CD4+ subsets.

About this clone itself: The antigen is not known.

The whole isolated RNA underwent reverse transcription, so sequencing captured expressed TCRB transcripts. The method was immunoSEQ multiplex PCR; TCRdb's version includes in-frame clones alone and lacks a portion of them. The sample consists of 300,000 to 400,000 clones, roughly a tenth of them appearing once. The CDR3 is 15 amino acids. Germline V gives CDR1 LGHNA, CDR2 YNFKEQ. The trim removed 6 bases at V and 4 bases at J, leaving 9 bases unmatched. The TCR sequence derives from a man aged 25-45 years with type 1 diabetes. The V gene is TRBV4-2, the J gene TRBJ1-2; 9 bases line up with TRBD1. Sequencing was performed on central memory CD4+ T cells from blood. CDR3 coding DNA: TGTGCCAGCAGATTTCGGACAGGGGCCTCCTATGGCTACACCTTC. Its translation: CASRFRTGASYGYTF.